The 16 T cell receptor beta chains given below trace back to one sample, sequenced in a study of cytomegalovirus exposure and HLA in healthy donors. Primers included in the PCR were 60 Vbeta and 13 Jbeta primers. The repertoire was sequenced with immunoSEQ multiplex PCR; TCRdb's copy has only in-frame clones and lacks some. Among 150,000 to 200,000 clones, approximately 88% were seen once, and the ten largest hold around 0.25%. Sequenced material: PBMCs. The receptors were gathered from a boy aged 10-17 years in good health and CMV-seronegative.

The rearrangement joins TRBV2 to TRBJ1-5, with TRBD1 identical over 11 bases. The CDR3 extends over 17 amino acids. After removal of 2 bases from V and 2 bases from J, the junction contained 5 bases not matched to a gene. Germline CDR1 and CDR2: SNHLY and FYNNEI. The CDR3 here is CASSERTGGRGNQPQHF. The CDR3 DNA reads as TGTGCCAGCAGTGAAAGGACAGGGGGCAGGGGCAATCAGCCCCAGCATTTT.

V is TRBV6-5 and J is TRBJ2-1, with D perhaps TRBD2 (6 bases). V was cut by 5 bases and J by 7 bases, with 18 bases left in between. Germline-derived CDR1 and CDR2 are MNHEY and SVGAGI. This CDR3 is built from 15 residues. This CDR3 reads CASSTGGAGWNEQFF. Written as DNA, the CDR3 is TGTGCCAGCAGTACCGGAGGGGCAGGGTGGAATGAGCAGTTCTTC.

This clone was recorded a few times. The V gene is TRBV9, the J gene TRBJ2-7; D is undetermined. The CDR3 is 15 amino acids. From germline, CDR1 is SGDLS and CDR2 YYNGEE. V lost 0 bases, J lost 2 bases, and 12 bases lay in between. As DNA, the CDR3 is TGTGCCAGCAGCGTAGCTCAGGTTGGGCCCTACGAGCAGTACTTC. Translating it yields CASSVAQVGPYEQYF.

This sequence joins TRBV30 and TRBJ1-2; 9 bases fit TRBD1. J was trimmed by 3 bases and V by 6 bases; bases with no gene match: 5. This CDR3 is 13 amino acids long. Germline V gene sequence: CDR1 GTSNPN, CDR2 SVGIG (reference sequence). CDR3 amino acids: CACPTGGDYGYTF. The CDR3, as DNA: TGTGCCTGCCCGACAGGGGGTGACTATGGCTACACCTTC.

The gene calls are TRBV7-2 and TRBJ1-5, with D possibly being TRBD1 (6 bases). The CDR3 sequence is 14 residues long. Germline V gene sequence: CDR1 SGHTA, CDR2 FQGNSA. V was shortened by 3 bases and J by 2 bases, with 8 bases between the two germline ends. The CDR3 DNA is TGTGCCAGCAGCTTCAGGGGTGGCAATCAGCCCCAGCATTTT. Translated, it gives CASSFRGGNQPQHF. Drawing the rest from reference TRBV7-2 and TRBJ1-5, the complete variable domain is GAGVSQSPSNKVTEKGKDVELRCDPISGHTALYWYRQSLGQGLEFLIYFQGNSAPDKSGLPSDRFSAERTGGSVSTLTIQRTQQEDSAVYLCASSFRGGNQPQHFGDGTRLSIL.

This chain links TRBV7-2 with TRBJ1-6, with D possibly being TRBD1 (5 bases). There are 17 residues in the CDR3. The V gene's germline CDR1 is SGHTA and CDR2 FQGNSA. V lost 4 bases, J lost 7 bases, and 20 bases lay in between. CDR3 amino acids: CASSYRQIRLWNSPLHF. The CDR3 DNA follows: TGTGCCAGCAGCTACCGACAGATTCGCTTGTGGAATTCACCCCTCCACTTT.

This chain joins TRBV19 and TRBJ2-1; 7 nucleotides line up with TRBD1. The V gene end was trimmed by 3 bases and the J gene end by 8 bases; junction bases not matched to a gene: 19. Germline-derived CDR1 and CDR2 are LNHDA and SQIVND (reference sequence). The CDR3 length is 18 residues. The CDR3 loop is CASSIFPQTGVPLHEQFF. The CDR3 bases are TGTGCCAGTAGTATTTTCCCCCAAACAGGGGTCCCCCTCCATGAGCAGTTCTTC. The full variable domain, its missing parts supplied by reference TRBV19 and TRBJ2-1, is DGGITQSPKYLFRKEGQNVTLSCEQNLNHDAMYWYRQDPGQGLRLIYYSQIVNDFQKGDIAEGYSVSREKKESFPLTVTSAQKNPTAFYLCASSIFPQTGVPLHEQFFGPGTRLTVL.

The gene calls are TRBV5-6 and TRBJ2-2, with 13 bases fitting TRBD2. The germline gives CDR1 SGHDT, CDR2 YYEEEE. This CDR3 region has 17 residues. V lost 2 bases, J lost 4 bases, and 5 bases stayed unmatched. The CDR3 bases are TGTGCCAGCAGCTTCCCGGGACTAGCGGGGAGCACCGGGGAGCTGTTTTTT. Translated: CASSFPGLAGSTGELFF.

The rearrangement joins TRBV29-1 to TRBJ1-1, with D uncertain. Germline values: CDR1 SQVTM, CDR2 ANQGSEA. The CDR3 covers 14 residues. V lost 7 bases and J lost 2, with 17 bases in between. Here the CDR3 DNA reads TGCAGCGCGGGGTCCGCAGGACGCAACACTGAAGCTTTCTTT. This encodes CSAGSAGRNTEAFF.

V gene TRBV29-1 combines with J gene TRBJ2-1, with D perhaps matching TRBD1 (5 bases). Germline lookup yields CDR1 SQVTM and CDR2 ANQGSEA. Deletions cut 7 bases from V and 2 bases from J, with 12 bases between. The CDR3 has 13 residues. The CDR3 bases are TGCAGCGCCAGGGTGTGGGCCTACAATGAGCAGTTCTTC. Protein: CSARVWAYNEQFF.

J is TRBJ1-1 and V is TRBV5-1; D might be TRBD1 (5 bases). V was pared by 4 bases and J by 4 bases, with 23 bases between. CDR1 and CDR2 from the germline V gene are SGHRS and YFSETQ. The CDR3 contains 17 residues. The CDR3 DNA is TGCGCCAGCAGCCCTTCGACACAGGAGTTTTCTCGCACTGAAGCTTTCTTT. Translating gives CASSPSTQEFSRTEAFF.

This clone has a single count. J is TRBJ1-5 and V is TRBV6-4; D is unclear. The CDR3 consists of 18 residues. V was clipped by 5 bases and J by 0 bases, with 20 bases between them. Germline-derived CDR1 and CDR2 are MRHNA and SNTAGT. The chain's CDR3 is CASSHYTRGLYSNQPQHF. CDR3 nucleotides: TGTGCCAGCAGTCACTATACGCGGGGTTTATATAGCAATCAGCCCCAGCATTTT.

This chain connects TRBV6-6 to TRBJ2-7; TRBD1 is a possible D gene (5 bases). The V end lost 0 bases, the J end lost 5 bases, and 11 bases lay between the germline ends. There are 14 residues in the CDR3. The germline gives CDR1 MNHNY, CDR2 SVGAGI (reference sequence). CDR3 in DNA: TGTGCCAGCAGTTACTCGTGGGCACAGGACGAGCAGTACTTC. Translation gives CASSYSWAQDEQYF.

The rearrangement joins TRBV14 to TRBJ2-1; 8 bases match TRBD2. V was pared by 1 base and J by 4 bases, with 3 bases of the junction left unmatched. CDR3 length: 15 amino acids. Germline V gene lookup returns CDR1 SGHDN and CDR2 FVKESK. The CDR3 DNA is TGTGCCAGCAGCCAAGGAGCGGGAGCTTACAATGAGCAGTTCTTC. Its translation: CASSQGAGAYNEQFF.

There are a few counts of this clone. CDR3 loop: CASSDSGSPNEQFF. In nucleotides, the CDR3 is TGTGCCAGCAGTGACAGCGGGAGCCCCAATGAGCAGTTCTTC. This sequence joins TRBV6-4 and TRBJ2-1; TRBD2 agrees at 8 bases. CDR1 is MRHNA, CDR2 SNTAGT, per germline. Trimming removed 2 bases from V and 6 bases from J; junction bases left unmatched: 3. The CDR3 runs 14 residues.

The chain recombines TRBV18 with TRBJ2-3, with TRBD2 matching 7 bases. The germline V gene encodes CDR1 KGHSH and CDR2 LQKENI. V was clipped by 3 bases and J by 0 bases; unmatched bases: 3. CDR3 length equals 15 residues. The DNA of the CDR3 is TGTGCCAGCTCACCCTCTAGCGGAAGCACAGATACGCAGTATTTT. Translation: CASSPSSGSTDTQYF.